A selection of T cell receptor beta chains follows, all from one sample in a study of T cell responses to AZD1222 COVID-19 vaccine. Data came from immunoSEQ multiplex PCR; TCRdb stores just in-frame clones and leaves some out. Of over 95,000 clones in the sample, approximately 90% were seen once. The material was peripheral blood, obtained on day 0 of AZD1222 vaccination. The receptors originated from an adult in good health. CDR3s include the opening cysteine and the closing phenylalanine or tryptophan. Each record gives: CDR3 DNA, CDR3 protein, D gene, V gene, clone size, J gene. The D gene is left open where the match is weak. Not all rows give a size; the values are once, few, many and, for expanded clones, a class.

CDR3 DNA: TGTGCCTGGAGTCCTACAGGGGGCTATGGCTACACCTTC
CDR3 protein: CAWSPTGGYGYTF
D gene: TRBD1
V gene: TRBV30
clone size: -
J gene: TRBJ1-2

CDR3 DNA: TGTGCCAGCACTGCCACAGGGCAACAGCCCCAGCATTTT
CDR3 protein: CASTATGQQPQHF
D gene: -
V gene: TRBV12-3/TRBV12-4
clone size: -
J gene: TRBJ1-5

CDR3 DNA: TGTGCCAGCAGGGTCAGGGGTTTGGTTCACACAGATACGCAGTATTTT
CDR3 protein: CASRVRGLVHTDTQYF
D gene: -
V gene: TRBV6-4
clone size: -
J gene: TRBJ2-3

CDR3 DNA: TGTGCCAGCAGCCAAGCCACAGGGGGAGAGACCCAGTACTTC
CDR3 protein: CASSQATGGETQYF
D gene: TRBD1
V gene: TRBV4-2
clone size: -
J gene: TRBJ2-5

CDR3 DNA: TGTGCCATCAGTGAGCAGAACACTGAAGCTTTCTTT
CDR3 protein: CAISEQNTEAFF
D gene: -
V gene: TRBV10-3
clone size: -
J gene: TRBJ1-1

CDR3 DNA: TGTGCCAGCAGTTTTACAGGGGGCTCTGGAAACACCATATATTTT
CDR3 protein: CASSFTGGSGNTIYF
D gene: TRBD1
V gene: TRBV27
clone size: -
J gene: TRBJ1-3

CDR3 DNA: TGTGCCAGCACCACCGACAGGGTAATCCACGAGCAGTACTTC
CDR3 protein: CASTTDRVIHEQYF
D gene: TRBD1
V gene: TRBV5-6
clone size: -
J gene: TRBJ2-7

CDR3 DNA: TGTGCCAGCAGTCCTAACGGGGACGCGAAGTACTTC
CDR3 protein: CASSPNGDAKYF
D gene: -
V gene: TRBV6-6
clone size: -
J gene: TRBJ2-7

CDR3 DNA: TGCGCCAGCAGTCACAAGGGACCACCCTACGAGCAGTACTTC
CDR3 protein: CASSHKGPPYEQYF
D gene: -
V gene: TRBV23-1
clone size: -
J gene: TRBJ2-7

CDR3 DNA: TGTGCCAGCAGCCTCGGGACAGTCGATCAGCCCCAGCATTTT
CDR3 protein: CASSLGTVDQPQHF
D gene: TRBD1
V gene: TRBV5-8
clone size: -
J gene: TRBJ1-5

CDR3 DNA: TGTGCCAGCAGCTTAAGAAGCGCGGGACTAGCGGGGGATACCTACGAGCAGTACTTC
CDR3 protein: CASSLRSAGLAGDTYEQYF
D gene: TRBD2
V gene: TRBV7-2
clone size: few
J gene: TRBJ2-7

CDR3 DNA: TGTGCCAGCAGCGGACAGTACACTGAAGCTTTCTTT
CDR3 protein: CASSGQYTEAFF
D gene: -
V gene: TRBV6-5
clone size: -
J gene: TRBJ1-1

CDR3 DNA: TGTGCCAGCAGCAGTTACGGGACTGCCGGCTACACCTTC
CDR3 protein: CASSSYGTAGYTF
D gene: -
V gene: TRBV7-9
clone size: once
J gene: TRBJ1-2

CDR3 DNA: TGTGCCAGCAGCTTCTTTGCGGGGTTGGCAGATACGCAGTATTTT
CDR3 protein: CASSFFAGLADTQYF
D gene: -
V gene: TRBV7-3
clone size: -
J gene: TRBJ2-3

CDR3 DNA: TGTGCCAGCAGCCGGGGACAGGGGGCCGACACCATATATTTT
CDR3 protein: CASSRGQGADTIYF
D gene: TRBD1
V gene: TRBV9
clone size: -
J gene: TRBJ1-3

CDR3 DNA: TGTGCCAGCACCCCAGTAGGGGTGCAGAACACTGAAGCTTTCTTT
CDR3 protein: CASTPVGVQNTEAFF
D gene: -
V gene: TRBV5-6
clone size: -
J gene: TRBJ1-1

CDR3 DNA: TGTGCCTCGAGGGACAGGAACTACGAGCAGTACTTC
CDR3 protein: CASRDRNYEQYF
D gene: TRBD1
V gene: TRBV30
clone size: -
J gene: TRBJ2-7

CDR3 DNA: TGTGCCAGTAGTATTTCCCGGCCCTCCTACGAGCAGTACTTC
CDR3 protein: CASSISRPSYEQYF
D gene: -
V gene: TRBV19
clone size: -
J gene: TRBJ2-7

CDR3 DNA: TGTGCCAGCAGCACCGGTCGGGGGCTGTGGAATGAGCAGTTCTTC
CDR3 protein: CASSTGRGLWNEQFF
D gene: -
V gene: TRBV7-2
clone size: -
J gene: TRBJ2-1

CDR3 DNA: TGTGCCAGCAGTGAACCGGGACAGGGAACCTACGAGCAGTACTTC
CDR3 protein: CASSEPGQGTYEQYF
D gene: TRBD1
V gene: TRBV6-1
clone size: -
J gene: TRBJ2-7

CDR3 DNA: TGCGCCAGCAGCTTGACGGGAACTTCACCCCTCCACTTT
CDR3 protein: CASSLTGTSPLHF
D gene: -
V gene: TRBV5-1
clone size: -
J gene: TRBJ1-6

CDR3 DNA: TGCGCCAGCAGCTTCGGGGCGCCCGAGGCGCAGTATTTT
CDR3 protein: CASSFGAPEAQYF
D gene: -
V gene: TRBV5-1
clone size: -
J gene: TRBJ2-3

CDR3 DNA: TGTGCCAGTAGTATAGCTAGCGGGGGGATCGACGAGCAGTACTTC
CDR3 protein: CASSIASGGIDEQYF
D gene: TRBD2
V gene: TRBV19
clone size: -
J gene: TRBJ2-7

CDR3 DNA: TGTGCCAGCAGCTTGGGACAGGGCCGTGGCTACACCTTC
CDR3 protein: CASSLGQGRGYTF
D gene: TRBD1
V gene: TRBV5-6
clone size: once
J gene: TRBJ1-2

CDR3 DNA: TGCAGCCCCGCGGTGGTTGAGCAGTTCTTC
CDR3 protein: CSPAVVEQFF
D gene: -
V gene: TRBV20-1
clone size: -
J gene: TRBJ2-1

CDR3 DNA: TGTGCCAGCAGGCCGAGGGGGTCGCAGCCCCAGCATTTT
CDR3 protein: CASRPRGSQPQHF
D gene: -
V gene: TRBV2
clone size: -
J gene: TRBJ1-5